This T cell receptor (beta chain) derives from a study of blood T cells in healthy people across ages. Study-level results: Unsorted PBMC material precluded a definitive naive versus antigen-experienced comparison. Shifts in expanded clonotypes may have been confounded by donor CMV status, which was unknown.

A second PCR of roughly 7 to 11 cycles used a sample-barcoded 5' primer and a J-beta primer mix. Each CDR3 protein gets one entry after TCRdb re-called the 5' RACE reads with MiXCR. The data hold some 1.5 million distinct CDR3 sequences, with approximately 28% observed a single time. V was cut by 8 bases and J by 6 bases, with 16 bases left in between. The CDR3 is 14 amino acids. This clonotype was seen a few times. The antigen remains undetermined. The sequence was obtained from a woman in her 30s in good health. The sequenced sample was blood. This sequence joins TRBV12-3 or TRBV12-4 and TRBJ2-2; D may be TRBD1 (6 bases). The CDR3 DNA reads as TGTGCCAGCTCTCAGCAGGGGTCGCCCGGGGAGCTGTTTTTT. Translating gives CASSQQGSPGELFF.